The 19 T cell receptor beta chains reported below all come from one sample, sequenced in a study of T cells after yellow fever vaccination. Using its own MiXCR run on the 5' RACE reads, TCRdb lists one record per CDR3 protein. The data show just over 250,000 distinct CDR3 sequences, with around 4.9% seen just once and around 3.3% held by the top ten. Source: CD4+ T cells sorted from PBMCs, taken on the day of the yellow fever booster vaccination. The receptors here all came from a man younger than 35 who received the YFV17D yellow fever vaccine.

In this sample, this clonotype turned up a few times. The CDR3, as DNA: TGTGCCAGCAGCGTCGGGACAGGGGGCGATGAGACCCAGTACTTC. As protein: CASSVGTGGDETQYF. This chain joins TRBV9 and TRBJ2-5; 12 positions agree with TRBD1. CDR1 is SGDLS and CDR2 is YYNGEE in the germline V gene. V lost 2 bases and J lost 5; bases outside the gene matches: 4. The length of the CDR3 is 15 residues.

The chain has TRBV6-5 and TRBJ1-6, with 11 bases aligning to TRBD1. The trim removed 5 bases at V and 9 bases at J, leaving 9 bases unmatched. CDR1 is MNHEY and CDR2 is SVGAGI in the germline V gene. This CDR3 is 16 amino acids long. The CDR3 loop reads CASSARTGGGFSPLHF. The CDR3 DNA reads TGTGCCAGCAGTGCCAGGACAGGGGGCGGTTTTTCACCCCTCCACTTT.

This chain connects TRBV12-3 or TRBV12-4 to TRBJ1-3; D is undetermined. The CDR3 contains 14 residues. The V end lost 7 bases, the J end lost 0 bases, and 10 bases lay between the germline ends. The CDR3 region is CASTIQYSGNTIYF. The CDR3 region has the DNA TGTGCCAGCACTATCCAGTACTCTGGAAACACCATATATTTT.

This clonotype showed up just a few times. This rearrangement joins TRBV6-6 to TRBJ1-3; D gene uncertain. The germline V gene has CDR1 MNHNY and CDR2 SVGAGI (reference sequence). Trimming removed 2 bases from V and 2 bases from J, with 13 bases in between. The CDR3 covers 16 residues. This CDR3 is CASSYTSGTTGNTIYF. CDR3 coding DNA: TGTGCCAGCAGTTACACCTCAGGAACTACTGGAAACACCATATATTTT.

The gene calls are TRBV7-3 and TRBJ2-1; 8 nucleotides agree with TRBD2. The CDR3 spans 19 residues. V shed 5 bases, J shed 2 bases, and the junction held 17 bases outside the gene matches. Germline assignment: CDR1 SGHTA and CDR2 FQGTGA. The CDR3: CASSQRQAPGGPTYNEQFF. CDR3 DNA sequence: TGTGCCAGCAGCCAGAGACAAGCCCCGGGGGGGCCGACCTACAATGAGCAGTTCTTC.

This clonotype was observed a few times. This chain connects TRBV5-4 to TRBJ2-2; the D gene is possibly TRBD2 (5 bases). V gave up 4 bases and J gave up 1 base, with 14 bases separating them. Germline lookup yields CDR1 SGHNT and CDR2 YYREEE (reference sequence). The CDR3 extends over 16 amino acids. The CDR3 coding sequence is TGTGCCAGCAGCCCGCCCGGACTCATGAACACCGGGGAGCTGTTTTTT. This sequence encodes CASSPPGLMNTGELFF.

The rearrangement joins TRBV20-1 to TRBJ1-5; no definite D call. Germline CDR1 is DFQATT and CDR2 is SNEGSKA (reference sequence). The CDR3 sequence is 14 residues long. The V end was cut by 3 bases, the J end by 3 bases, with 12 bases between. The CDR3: CSARGLVDNQPQHF. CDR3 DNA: TGCAGTGCTAGGGGGTTAGTGGACAATCAGCCCCAGCATTTT.

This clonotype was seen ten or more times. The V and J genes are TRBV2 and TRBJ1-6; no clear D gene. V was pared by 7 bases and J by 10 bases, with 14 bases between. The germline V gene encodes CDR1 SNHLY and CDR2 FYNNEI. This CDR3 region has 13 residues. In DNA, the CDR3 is TGTGCCAGCATGTGGCCGACGGGCTCACCCCTCCACTTT. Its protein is CASMWPTGSPLHF.

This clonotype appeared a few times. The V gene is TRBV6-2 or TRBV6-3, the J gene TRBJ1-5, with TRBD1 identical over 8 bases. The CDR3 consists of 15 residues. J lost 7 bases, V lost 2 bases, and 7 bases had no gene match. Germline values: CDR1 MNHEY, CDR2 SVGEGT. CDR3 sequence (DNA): TGTGCCAGCAGTTACGAATGGACAGGGAGGCAGCCCCAGCATTTT. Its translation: CASSYEWTGRQPQHF.

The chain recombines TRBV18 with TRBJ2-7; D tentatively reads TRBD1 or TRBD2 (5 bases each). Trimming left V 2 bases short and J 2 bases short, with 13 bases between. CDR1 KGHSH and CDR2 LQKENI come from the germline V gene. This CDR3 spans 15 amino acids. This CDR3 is CASSPIPGTTYEQYV. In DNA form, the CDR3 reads TGTGCCAGCTCACCAATCCCAGGGACCACCTACGAGCAGTACGTC.

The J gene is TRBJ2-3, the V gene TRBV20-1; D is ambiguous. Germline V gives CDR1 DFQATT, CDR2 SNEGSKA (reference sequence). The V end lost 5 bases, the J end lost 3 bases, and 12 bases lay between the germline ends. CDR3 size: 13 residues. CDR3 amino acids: CSAPTRPTDTQYF. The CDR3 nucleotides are TGCAGTGCTCCGACCCGACCGACAGATACGCAGTATTTT.

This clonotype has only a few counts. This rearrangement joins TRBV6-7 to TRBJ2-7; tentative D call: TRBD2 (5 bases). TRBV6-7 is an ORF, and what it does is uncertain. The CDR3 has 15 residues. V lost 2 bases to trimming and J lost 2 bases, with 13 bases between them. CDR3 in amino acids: CASSYPPGNPYEQYV. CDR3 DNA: TGTGCCAGCAGTTACCCCCCCGGGAATCCCTACGAGCAGTACGTC.

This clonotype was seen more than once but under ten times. CDR3 loop: CASSRDRSGANVLTF. Written as DNA, the CDR3 is TGTGCCAGCAGTAGGGACCGCTCTGGGGCCAACGTCCTGACTTTC. The V and J genes are TRBV6-1 and TRBJ2-6; the D call may be TRBD1 or TRBD2 (5 bases each). Germline-derived CDR1 and CDR2 are MNHNS and SASEGT. Trimming pared 5 bases from V and 0 bases from J, leaving 8 bases between. The CDR3 has 15 residues.

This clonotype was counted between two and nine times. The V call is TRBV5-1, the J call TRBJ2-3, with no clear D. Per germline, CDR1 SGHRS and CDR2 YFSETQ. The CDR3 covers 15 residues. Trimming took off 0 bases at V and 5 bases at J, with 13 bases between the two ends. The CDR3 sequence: CASSLDTPRIDTQYF. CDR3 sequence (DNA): TGCGCCAGCAGCTTGGATACCCCGAGGATAGATACGCAGTATTTT.

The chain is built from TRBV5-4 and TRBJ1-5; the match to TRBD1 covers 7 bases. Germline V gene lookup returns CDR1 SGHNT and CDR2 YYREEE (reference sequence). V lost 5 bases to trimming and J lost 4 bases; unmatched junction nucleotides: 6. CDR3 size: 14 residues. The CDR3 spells CASSLQGWNQPQHF. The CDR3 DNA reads TGTGCCAGCAGTTTACAGGGGTGGAATCAGCCCCAGCATTTT.

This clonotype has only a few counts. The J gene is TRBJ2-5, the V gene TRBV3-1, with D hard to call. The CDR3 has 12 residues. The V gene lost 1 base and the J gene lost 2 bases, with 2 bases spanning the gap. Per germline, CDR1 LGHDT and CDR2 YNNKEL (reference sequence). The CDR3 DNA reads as TGTGCCAGCAGCCAAGTGCAAGAGACCCAGTACTTC. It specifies CASSQVQETQYF.

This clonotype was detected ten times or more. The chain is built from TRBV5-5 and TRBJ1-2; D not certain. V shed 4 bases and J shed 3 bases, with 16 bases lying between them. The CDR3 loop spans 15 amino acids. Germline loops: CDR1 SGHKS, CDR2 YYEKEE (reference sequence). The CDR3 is CASSPRGALDYGYTF. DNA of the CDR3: TGTGCCAGCAGCCCCCGGGGTGCCCTGGACTATGGCTACACCTTC.

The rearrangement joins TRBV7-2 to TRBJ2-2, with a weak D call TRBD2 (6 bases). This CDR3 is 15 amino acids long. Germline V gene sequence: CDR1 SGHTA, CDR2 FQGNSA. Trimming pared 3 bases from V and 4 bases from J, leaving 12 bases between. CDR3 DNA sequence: TGTGCCAGCAGCTTCAGCGGGCATACCACCGGGGAGCTGTTTTTT. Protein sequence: CASSFSGHTTGELFF.

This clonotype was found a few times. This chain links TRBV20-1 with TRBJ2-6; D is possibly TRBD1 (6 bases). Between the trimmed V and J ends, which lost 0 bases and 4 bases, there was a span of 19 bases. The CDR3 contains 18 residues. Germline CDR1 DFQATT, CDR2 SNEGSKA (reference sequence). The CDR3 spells CSARDWDMLSLGANVLTF. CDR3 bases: TGCAGTGCTAGAGATTGGGACATGTTGTCCCTCGGGGCCAACGTCCTGACTTTC.